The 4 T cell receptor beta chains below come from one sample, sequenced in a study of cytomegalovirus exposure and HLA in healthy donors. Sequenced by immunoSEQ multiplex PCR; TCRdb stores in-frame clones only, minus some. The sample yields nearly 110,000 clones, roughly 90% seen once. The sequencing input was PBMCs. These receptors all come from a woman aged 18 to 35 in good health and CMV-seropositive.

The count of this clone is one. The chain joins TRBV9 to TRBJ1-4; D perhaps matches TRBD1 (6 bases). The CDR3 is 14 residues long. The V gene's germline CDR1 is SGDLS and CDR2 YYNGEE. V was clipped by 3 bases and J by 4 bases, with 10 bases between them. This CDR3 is CASSGQGYNEKLFF. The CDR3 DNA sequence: TGTGCCAGCAGCGGTCAGGGGTATAATGAAAAACTGTTTTTT.

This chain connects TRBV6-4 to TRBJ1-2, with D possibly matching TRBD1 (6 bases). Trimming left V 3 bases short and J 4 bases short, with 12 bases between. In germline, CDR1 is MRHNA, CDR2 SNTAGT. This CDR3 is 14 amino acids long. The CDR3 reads CASSEEGVGYGYTF. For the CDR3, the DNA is TGTGCCAGCAGTGAAGAGGGGGTGGGCTATGGCTACACCTTC.

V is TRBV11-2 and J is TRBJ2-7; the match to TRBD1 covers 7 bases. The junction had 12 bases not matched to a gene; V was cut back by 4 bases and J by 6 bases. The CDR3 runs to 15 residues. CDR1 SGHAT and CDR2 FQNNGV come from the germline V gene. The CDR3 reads CASSSSTGTEAEQYF. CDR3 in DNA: TGTGCCAGCAGCTCGAGTACCGGGACAGAGGCCGAGCAGTACTTC.

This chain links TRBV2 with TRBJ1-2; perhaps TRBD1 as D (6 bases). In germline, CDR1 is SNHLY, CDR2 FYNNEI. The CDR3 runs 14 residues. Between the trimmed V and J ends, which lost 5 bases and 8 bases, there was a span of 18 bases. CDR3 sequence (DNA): TGTGCCAGCAGTTGGACAGTAGGGGTAGAGGGCTACACCTTC. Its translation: CASSWTVGVEGYTF.